Following are 9 T cell receptor beta chains from one sample sequenced in a study of cytomegalovirus exposure and HLA in healthy donors. The study ran its PCR with 60 Vbeta and 13 Jbeta primers. Profiled with immunoSEQ multiplex PCR; TCRdb holds only in-frame clones, not every one. The sample gives around 79,000 clones, roughly two thirds of which show up once; 15% to 20% is in the top ten. The sequencing sample was made of PBMCs. Source of these receptors: a woman in her thirties or forties in good health and CMV-seropositive.

The chain links TRBV15 to TRBJ2-1, with 10 bases matching TRBD2. Trimming cost V 2 bases and J 3 bases; bases outside gene matches: 4. Looked up from germline, CDR1 is LNHNV and CDR2 is YYDKDF (reference sequence). The length of the CDR3 is 16 residues. CDR3 coding DNA: TGTGCCACCAGCAGATCTAGCGGGAGTCGCTACAATGAGCAGTTCTTC. As protein: CATSRSSGSRYNEQFF.

The chain is built from TRBV28 and TRBJ2-7; the match to TRBD2 covers 8 bases. CDR1 and CDR2 (germline): MDHEN, SYDVKM. The CDR3 loop spans 14 amino acids. Trimming cost V 6 bases and J 6 bases; bases outside gene matches: 10. The DNA of the CDR3 is TGTGCCAGCAGCCGGGGCGGGAGGTTTTCCGAGCAGTACTTC. Translating it yields CASSRGGRFSEQYF.

This chain joins TRBV5-6 and TRBJ2-7; D unresolved. The CDR3 has 14 residues. From germline, CDR1 is SGHDT and CDR2 YYEEEE. V dropped 2 bases and J dropped 3 bases, with 12 bases sitting between them. CDR3 nucleotide sequence: TGTGCCAGCAGCTTCACTCTCTCGGGCTACGAGCAGTACTTC. Amino acids: CASSFTLSGYEQYF.

V and J are TRBV7-9 and TRBJ1-4; D call uncertain. CDR1 is SEHNR and CDR2 is FQNEAQ in the germline V gene (reference sequence). The CDR3 is 13 residues long. Trimming cost V 1 base and J 4 bases, with 4 bases left between them. The CDR3 sequence: CASSLDSNEKLFF. Here the CDR3 DNA reads TGTGCCAGCAGCTTAGATAGTAATGAAAAACTGTTTTTT.

This clone was observed once. The chain recombines TRBV30 with TRBJ1-6, with no clear D. The CDR3 is 13 amino acids. Trimming removed 8 bases from V and 6 bases from J, with 14 bases in between. Germline CDR1 reads GTSNPN; CDR2 reads SVGIG (reference sequence). CDR3 in amino acids: CALRWGGNSPLHF. DNA of the CDR3: TGTGCCCTGCGGTGGGGAGGTAATTCACCCCTCCACTTT.

The genes are TRBV27 and TRBJ2-6, with D maybe TRBD2 (6 bases). Per the germline V gene, CDR1 is MNHEY and CDR2 is SMNVEV (reference sequence). The ends were cut back, 2 bases at V and 0 bases at J, with 11 bases in the middle. This CDR3 has 17 amino acids. This chain's CDR3 is CASSLAGTLSGANVLTF. For the CDR3, the DNA is TGTGCCAGCAGTTTAGCAGGGACTCTCTCTGGGGCCAACGTCCTGACTTTC.

The chain links TRBV10-3 to TRBJ1-2, with D possibly being TRBD1 (6 bases). The ends were cut back, 6 bases at V and 2 bases at J, with 10 bases in the middle. This CDR3 has 13 residues. Germline loops: CDR1 ENHRY, CDR2 SYGVKD. CDR3 protein: CAIRGDTNYGYTF. The CDR3 DNA reads as TGTGCCATCAGAGGGGACACCAACTATGGCTACACCTTC.

The chain uses TRBV28 and TRBJ2-3; D might be TRBD2 (5 bases). With 3 bases removed from V and 4 bases from J, the gap between germline ends came to 14 bases. The CDR3 loop spans 15 amino acids. The V gene's germline CDR1 is MDHEN and CDR2 SYDVKM. In nucleotides, the CDR3 is TGTGCCAGCAGTTTGAAACAGCGGCTGGCAGATACGCAGTATTTT. Translation: CASSLKQRLADTQYF.

The V call is TRBV19, the J call TRBJ1-1; 9 bases align to TRBD1. This CDR3 comprises 15 residues. CDR1 LNHDA and CDR2 SQIVND come from the germline V gene (reference sequence). The trim removed 5 bases at V and 3 bases at J, leaving 7 bases unmatched. The chain's CDR3 is CASSPGQGTDTEAFF. Here the CDR3 DNA reads TGTGCCAGTAGTCCGGGACAGGGTACGGACACTGAAGCTTTCTTT.